This entry lists 32 T cell receptor beta chains sequenced from one sample in a study of OX40 agonist ivuxolimab in advanced cancers. The library was made by the immunoSEQ multiplex PCR assay. The immuneACCESS repertoire file appears here via TCRdb, limited to in-frame rearrangements. These files lack a portion of the clones; in checked studies, under half of the deficit traces to unresolved V genes, and the cause of the others is not known. Across this sample there are some 52,000 clones, with approximately 95% seen only once. Together, the top ten hold about 25% of the sample. This specimen consisted of CD4+ or CD8+ T cells sorted from blood, obtained in a trial of the OX40 agonist ivuxolimab. The receptors were gathered from an adult with an advanced solid tumor such as melanoma, head and neck, liver or kidney cancer.

The V call is TRBV9, the J call TRBJ2-5, with a weak D call TRBD2 (5 bases). Between the trimmed V and J ends, which lost 4 bases and 3 bases, there was a span of 19 bases. The CDR3 has 16 amino acids. Germline CDR1 SGDLS, CDR2 YYNGEE. CDR3 coding DNA: TGTGCCAGCAGCCCCTCGGCTAGCATGGGTAAAGAGACCCAGTACTTC. As protein: CASSPSASMGKETQYF.

The V and J genes are TRBV11-1 and TRBJ2-2; TRBD2 matches at 12 bases. Looked up from germline, CDR1 is SGHAT and CDR2 is FQDESV (reference sequence). The CDR3 covers 16 residues. Trimming removed 3 bases from V and 7 bases from J; junction bases left unmatched: 6. CDR3 in DNA: TGTGCCAGCAGCTTTGGGGGACTAGCGGGTGTCGGGGAGCTGTTTTTT. It yields the protein CASSFGGLAGVGELFF.

This chain joins TRBV28 and TRBJ1-5; 8 bases map to TRBD1. This CDR3 comprises 14 residues. The V gene's germline CDR1 is MDHEN and CDR2 SYDVKM. Losses at the gene ends were 6 bases for V and 3 bases for J; bases not matched to a gene: 4. The CDR3 region is CASSPGQANQPQHF. The CDR3 DNA reads TGTGCCAGCAGCCCGGGACAGGCCAATCAGCCCCAGCATTTT.

The chain joins TRBV28 to TRBJ2-3; 7 nucleotides align to TRBD1. Germline CDR1 reads MDHEN; CDR2 reads SYDVKM. Trimming took 7 bases from V and 0 from J; bases not matched to a gene: 7. CDR3 length: 15 amino acids. This CDR3 is CASTRRDSSTDTQYF. CDR3 coding DNA: TGTGCCAGCACCCGAAGGGACAGCAGCACAGATACGCAGTATTTT.

The chain is built from TRBV4-3 and TRBJ2-4; D might be TRBD1 (6 bases). The CDR3 loop spans 15 amino acids. With 0 bases removed from V and 8 bases from J, the gap between germline ends came to 14 bases. CDR1 LGHNA and CDR2 YSLEER come from the germline V gene. The CDR3 reads CASSQDRAGVYIQYF. In nucleotides, the CDR3 is TGCGCCAGCAGCCAAGATCGGGCAGGGGTGTACATTCAGTACTTC.

This clone came up once. The rearrangement links TRBV9 to TRBJ2-1; 11 positions agree with TRBD2. V shed 2 bases, J shed 0 bases, and the junction held 10 bases outside the gene matches. This CDR3 contains 19 residues. Germline lookup yields CDR1 SGDLS and CDR2 YYNGEE. The CDR3 reads CASSVPGLAADSSYNEQFF. Written as DNA, the CDR3 is TGTGCCAGCAGCGTCCCGGGACTAGCGGCCGACAGCTCCTACAATGAGCAGTTCTTC. The whole variable domain, remainder taken from reference TRBV9 and TRBJ2-1, is DSGVTQTPKHLITATGQRVTLRCSPRSGDLSVYWYQQSLDQGLQFLIQYYNGEERAKGNILERFSAQQFPDLHSELNLSSLELGDSALYFCASSVPGLAADSSYNEQFFGPGTRLTVL.

The chain combines TRBV7-9 with TRBJ2-2, with TRBD2 matching over 7 bases. CDR1 and CDR2 (germline): SEHNR, FQNEAQ (reference sequence). V lost 4 bases to trimming and J lost 3 bases; unmatched junction nucleotides: 5. The CDR3 totals 15 residues. CDR3: CASSSGLEHTGELFF. In DNA form, the CDR3 reads TGTGCCAGCAGCTCCGGACTAGAACACACCGGGGAGCTGTTTTTT.

The genes are TRBV9 and TRBJ1-2, with D possibly being TRBD1 (5 bases). This CDR3 comprises 13 residues. From germline, CDR1 is SGDLS and CDR2 YYNGEE. The V end lost 2 bases, the J end lost 6 bases, and 11 bases lay between the germline ends. CDR3 in DNA: TGTGCCAGCAGCGTGGGGGACGCGAATGGCTACACCTTC. It encodes CASSVGDANGYTF.

This chain connects TRBV30 to TRBJ1-5, with D possibly TRBD1 on 6 matching bases. The V and J ends lost 2 bases and 3 bases respectively, with 11 bases between them. The CDR3 sequence is 14 residues long. From germline, CDR1 is GTSNPN and CDR2 SVGIG (reference sequence). The CDR3 here is CAWSSQGSNQPQHF. CDR3 nucleotides: TGTGCCTGGAGTTCACAGGGCTCCAATCAGCCCCAGCATTTT.

This sequence joins TRBV4-3 and TRBJ2-5, with 12 bases that match TRBD2. After removal of 0 bases from V and 9 bases from J, the junction contained 8 bases not matched to a gene. The germline gives CDR1 LGHNA, CDR2 YSLEER. This CDR3 is 16 amino acids long. The CDR3 spells CASSQDWTSGAGAQYF. The CDR3 nucleotides are TGCGCCAGCAGCCAAGACTGGACTAGCGGGGCGGGGGCCCAGTACTTC.

The rearrangement uses TRBV29-1 and TRBJ2-7, with 7 bases identical to TRBD1. Trimming removed 2 bases from V and 6 bases from J; junction bases left unmatched: 19. The CDR3 runs 17 residues. CDR1 and CDR2 (germline): SQVTM, ANQGSEA. CDR3 sequence: CSVESIAAGTVTSEQYF. The CDR3 DNA reads TGCAGCGTTGAATCAATCGCGGCCGGGACAGTTACGAGCGAGCAGTACTTC.

The chain is built from TRBV11-3 and TRBJ1-2; D is unresolved. The V gene's germline CDR1 is SGHNT and CDR2 YENEEA. This CDR3 contains 13 residues. V dropped 2 bases and J dropped 2 bases, with 6 bases sitting between them. CDR3 amino acids: CASSLTENYGYTF. The DNA of the CDR3 is TGTGCCAGCAGCTTAACCGAAAACTATGGCTACACCTTC.

The J gene is TRBJ2-7, the V gene TRBV28; 10 bases align to TRBD1. Germline CDR1 and CDR2: MDHEN and SYDVKM. V trimming: 1 base; J trimming: 3 bases; junction bases outside the gene matches: 9. CDR3 length: 17 residues. CDR3 DNA sequence: TGTGCCAGCAGTTTATCAACCCGGACAGGGGGAAACTACGAGCAGTACTTC. Translated: CASSLSTRTGGNYEQYF.

J is TRBJ1-2 and V is TRBV15; D gene uncertain. Per the germline V gene, CDR1 is LNHNV and CDR2 is YYDKDF (reference sequence). This CDR3 contains 14 residues. Trimming removed 5 bases from V and 4 bases from J, with 14 bases in between. The CDR3 sequence: CATSEGDAFYGYTF. CDR3 DNA sequence: TGTGCCACCAGCGAGGGAGATGCTTTCTATGGCTACACCTTC. Full variable domain (outside the CDR3, taken from reference TRBV15 and TRBJ1-2): DAMVIQNPRYQVTQFGKPVTLSCSQTLNHNVMYWYQQKSSQAPKLLFHYYDKDFNNEADTPDNFQSRRPNTSFCFLDIRSPGLGDTAMYLCATSEGDAFYGYTFGSGTRLTVV.

The CDR3 loop reads CASSYSTGKGEKLFF. CDR3 DNA: TGTGCCAGCAGTTACTCGACAGGGAAGGGCGAAAAACTGTTTTTT. V usage is TRBV6-5 and J usage is TRBJ1-4; 7 bases map to TRBD1. CDR1 MNHEY and CDR2 SVGAGI come from the germline V gene. After removal of 0 bases from V and 8 bases from J, the junction contained 6 bases not matched to a gene. The CDR3 sequence is 15 residues long.

The rearrangement links TRBV7-9 to TRBJ1-2; no firm D call. The V end lost 1 base, the J end lost 9 bases, and 18 bases lay between the germline ends. The CDR3 extends over 15 amino acids. Germline lookup yields CDR1 SEHNR and CDR2 FQNEAQ (reference sequence). The DNA for the CDR3 is TGTGCCAGCAGCTTAGTTACCCCGGTTGAGGAGAGCTACACCTTC. This gives the protein CASSLVTPVEESYTF.

The chain employs TRBV4-3 and TRBJ2-3; D call uncertain. V was pared by 1 base and J by 1 base, with 15 bases between. The CDR3 is 17 amino acids. Germline CDR1 and CDR2: LGHNA and YSLEER. For the CDR3, the DNA is TGCGCCAGCAGCCAAGCCCGGAGATCCGACGGCACAGATACGCAGTATTTT. Its protein is CASSQARRSDGTDTQYF.

Turning to this clone: The DNA is omitted, as the CDR3 cannot be located on it reliably, and the CDR3 follows TCRdb's listing. V is TRBV6-5 and J is TRBJ2-1; TRBD2 reflects the table's D call only, with no check against the DNA. Germline-derived CDR1 and CDR2 are MNHEY and SVGAGI. The CDR3 is 14 amino acids long, termini counted. CDR3 sequence reads: CASSYLDFGNEQFF.

This sequence joins TRBV4-3 and TRBJ2-3; D unclear. CDR3 size: 17 residues. Per the germline V gene, CDR1 is LGHNA and CDR2 is YSLEER. The V gene lost 3 bases and the J gene lost 0 bases, with 16 bases spanning the gap. The CDR3 loop is CASSHKYKRVSTDTQYF. The CDR3 region has the DNA TGCGCCAGCAGCCATAAATACAAGCGAGTCAGCACAGATACGCAGTATTTT.

V gene TRBV23-1 combines with J gene TRBJ1-2; D is possibly TRBD1 (6 bases). TRBV23-1 is identified as an open reading frame with a role that is uncertain. The V end lost 0 bases, the J end lost 2 bases, and 13 bases lay between the germline ends. The CDR3 totals 16 residues. Here the CDR3 reads CASSQSSGARNYGYTF. The CDR3 DNA sequence: TGCGCCAGCAGTCAATCGTCAGGGGCGAGGAACTATGGCTACACCTTC.

This clone was found once. The chain joins TRBV18 to TRBJ1-2; 7 bases are shared with TRBD1. V was pared by 3 bases and J by 4 bases, with 5 bases of the junction left unmatched. This CDR3 has 14 residues. Germline V CDR1 and CDR2: KGHSH, LQKENI. This chain's CDR3 is CASSPGDRIYGYTF. CDR3 in DNA: TGTGCCAGCTCACCGGGGGACAGAATCTATGGCTACACCTTC.

The chain employs TRBV10-1 and TRBJ2-7; no clear D gene. With 3 bases removed from V and 6 bases from J, the gap between germline ends came to 9 bases. CDR1 is WNHNN, CDR2 SYGVQD, per germline (reference sequence). This CDR3 contains 12 residues. The CDR3: CASSEGLSEQYF. For the CDR3, the DNA is TGCGCCAGCAGTGAAGGGCTCAGCGAGCAGTACTTC.

The V call is TRBV4-3, the J call TRBJ2-1; no definite D call. Between the trimmed V and J ends, which lost 0 bases and 0 bases, there was a span of 9 bases. Germline loops: CDR1 LGHNA, CDR2 YSLEER. This CDR3 has 16 amino acids. The CDR3 reads CASSQDYKSSYNEQFF. CDR3 nucleotides: TGCGCCAGCAGCCAAGATTACAAGAGCTCCTACAATGAGCAGTTCTTC.

This chain links TRBV11-2 with TRBJ2-2, with D unclear. This CDR3 has 11 amino acids. Germline CDR1 reads SGHAT; CDR2 reads FQNNGV. Trimming took off 6 bases at V and 5 bases at J, with 4 bases between the two ends. CDR3 nucleotide sequence: TGTGCCAGCAGGAATACCGGGGAGCTGTTTTTT. It specifies CASRNTGELFF.

This clone has just a few counts. V gene TRBV7-9 combines with J gene TRBJ2-7; TRBD2 is a possible D gene (5 bases). CDR1 and CDR2 from the germline V gene are SEHNR and FQNEAQ (reference sequence). With 6 bases removed from V and 6 bases from J, the gap between germline ends came to 9 bases. This CDR3 region has 11 residues. The CDR3 DNA reads TGTGCCAGCAGTAGAGGGCCCGAGCAGTACTTC. Residues: CASSRGPEQYF.

J is TRBJ2-7 and V is TRBV13; TRBD1 matches 9 bases. Per the germline V gene, CDR1 is PRHDT and CDR2 is FYEKMQ (reference sequence). The V and J ends lost 4 bases and 2 bases, in that order; junction bases with no gene match: 6. This CDR3 has 15 residues. CDR3 loop: CASSSRQGVPYEQYF. In nucleotides, the CDR3 is TGTGCCAGCAGCTCGCGACAGGGGGTCCCCTACGAGCAGTACTTC.

The V and J genes are TRBV29-1 and TRBJ1-4; 7 bases fit TRBD1. The germline gives CDR1 SQVTM, CDR2 ANQGSEA. The junction had 6 bases not matched to a gene; V was cut back by 5 bases and J by 6 bases. The CDR3 consists of 13 residues. The CDR3 nucleotides read TGCAGCGTTCAACAGGGGATAGATGAAAAACTGTTTTTT. Residues: CSVQQGIDEKLFF.

The chain recombines TRBV4-3 with TRBJ2-1; 14 bases map to TRBD2. The germline V gene has CDR1 LGHNA and CDR2 YSLEER. The V and J ends lost 1 base and 7 bases, in that order; junction bases with no gene match: 0. This CDR3 is 15 amino acids long. DNA of the CDR3: TGCGCCAGCAGCCAAGGGACTAGCGGGAGGAATGAGCAGTTCTTC. As protein: CASSQGTSGRNEQFF.

V usage is TRBV19 and J usage is TRBJ2-2; TRBD2 matches 7 bases. Germline V gene data show CDR1 as LNHDA and CDR2 as SQIVND (reference sequence). J gave up 0 bases and V 5 bases, and 6 bases lay outside the gene matches. The CDR3 loop spans 16 amino acids. The CDR3 DNA reads as TGTGCCAGTAGTCCCCGGGACTACTCGAACACCGGGGAGCTGTTTTTT. Protein: CASSPRDYSNTGELFF.

The sample holds one count of this clone. CDR3 in amino acids: CATRDRELANYGYTF. The DNA for the CDR3 is TGTGCCACTAGGGACAGGGAATTAGCTAACTATGGCTACACCTTC. The rearrangement joins TRBV6-1 to TRBJ1-2; 9 bases line up with TRBD1. The J segment lost 0 bases and the V segment lost 10 bases, leaving 9 bases of the junction unmatched. CDR1 and CDR2 (germline): MNHNS, SASEGT. The CDR3 is 15 residues long.

This CDR3 reads CASRAGTLSYEQYF. The CDR3, as DNA: TGTGCCAGCAGAGCCGGGACTCTCTCCTACGAGCAGTACTTC. This chain joins TRBV25-1 and TRBJ2-7, with D maybe TRBD2 (6 bases). This CDR3 region has 14 residues. The germline CDR1 and CDR2 sequences are MGHDK and SYGVNS. Between the trimmed V and J ends, which lost 6 bases and 0 bases, there was a span of 12 bases.

The chain couples TRBV29-1 to TRBJ2-7; D gene unclear. Germline V lookup: CDR1 SQVTM, CDR2 ANQGSEA. With 3 bases removed from V and 0 bases from J, the gap between germline ends came to 3 bases. This CDR3 is 11 amino acids long. The CDR3 nucleotides read TGCAGCGTTGACGACTCCTACGAGCAGTACTTC. Its protein product is CSVDDSYEQYF.